Each of the 15 T cell receptor beta chains below was sequenced from the same sample in a study of control samples from healthy donors and cancer patients (dated by TCRdb to 2020 to 2021). Library preparation employed the immunoSEQ multiplex PCR assay. TCRdb limited this immuneACCESS table to in-frame rearrangements with V and J called. A share of clones is missing; checked studies link under half to unresolved V genes, and the rest is unexplained. The sample table records around 84,000 clones; 84% of these occur just once. Of the sample, around a tenth is held by the ten largest clones. The sample consisted of PBMCs. These receptors originate from a man aged 55-75 years with head and neck cancer.

The chain couples TRBV27 to TRBJ2-7; D might be TRBD1 (8 bases). Trimming shortened V by 3 bases and J by 7 bases, and 13 bases separated the two germline ends. The CDR3 contains 13 residues. Looked up from germline, CDR1 is MNHEY and CDR2 is SMNVEV (reference sequence). CDR3: CASSFTGGGEQYF. The CDR3 DNA sequence: TGTGCCAGCAGTTTCACAGGGGGGGGTGAGCAGTACTTC.

This chain links TRBV4-2 with TRBJ2-7, with 8 bases fitting TRBD1. V shed 0 bases, J shed 0 bases, and the junction held 4 bases outside the gene matches. The CDR3 loop spans 16 amino acids. The germline gives CDR1 LGHNA, CDR2 YNFKEQ. DNA of the CDR3: TGTGCCAGCAGCCAAGAGACGGGACAGGACTCCTACGAGCAGTACTTC. Protein: CASSQETGQDSYEQYF.

CDR3 amino acids: CASSVASNEKLFF. Written as DNA, the CDR3 is TGTGCCAGCAGTGTGGCCAGTAATGAAAAACTGTTTTTT. The chain couples TRBV25-1 to TRBJ1-4; no clear D gene. From germline, CDR1 is MGHDK and CDR2 SYGVNS. CDR3 length: 13 residues. V was pared by 4 bases and J by 4 bases, with 7 bases between.

The chain carries TRBV10-1 and TRBJ2-2; tentatively, D is TRBD1 (6 bases). CDR3 length: 15 amino acids. Germline V gene lookup returns CDR1 WNHNN and CDR2 SYGVQD (reference sequence). V was trimmed by 4 bases and J by 3 bases, leaving 12 bases between them. CDR3 amino acids: CASSGGTMHTGELFF. In DNA, the CDR3 is TGCGCCAGCAGTGGTGGGACAATGCACACCGGGGAGCTGTTTTTT.

The J gene is TRBJ1-1, the V gene TRBV18; D is ambiguous. CDR1 and CDR2 from the germline V gene are KGHSH and LQKENI. There are 13 residues in the CDR3. The V gene lost 2 bases and the J gene lost 1 base, with 5 bases spanning the gap. The CDR3 spells CASSPGRNTEAFF. The CDR3 region has the DNA TGTGCCAGCTCACCAGGCAGGAACACTGAAGCTTTCTTT. Using reference TRBV18 and TRBJ1-1 for the parts outside the CDR3, the full variable domain is NAGVMQNPRHLVRRRGQEARLRCSPMKGHSHVYWYRQLPEEGLKFMVYLQKENIIDESGMPKERFSAEFPKEGPSILRIQQVVRGDSAAYFCASSPGRNTEAFFGQGTRLTVV.

The chain combines TRBV5-6 with TRBJ1-2; no definite D call. The CDR3 spans 13 residues. Germline CDR1 and CDR2: SGHDT and YYEEEE. Trimming shortened V by 0 bases and J by 3 bases, and 6 bases separated the two germline ends. The CDR3 here is CASSLAGDYGYTF. The CDR3 region has the DNA TGTGCCAGCAGCTTGGCCGGGGACTATGGCTACACCTTC.

V usage is TRBV6-5 and J usage is TRBJ2-7, with D perhaps assigned TRBD1 or TRBD2 (5 bases each). The CDR3 has 15 amino acids. The V gene's germline CDR1 is MNHEY and CDR2 SVGAGI. The V and J ends lost 0 bases and 2 bases respectively, with 11 bases between them. The CDR3 here is CASSYSGTSTYEQYF. The CDR3 nucleotides read TGTGCCAGCAGTTACTCAGGGACCTCCACCTACGAGCAGTACTTC.

The CDR3 loop is CANPGWHTYEQYF. In nucleotides, the CDR3 is TGTGCCAATCCAGGGTGGCACACCTACGAGCAGTACTTC. The gene calls are TRBV6-4 and TRBJ2-7; D possibly corresponds to TRBD1 (5 bases). CDR3 length equals 13 residues. V was cut by 10 bases and J by 2 bases, with 15 bases left in between. Germline V gene lookup returns CDR1 MRHNA and CDR2 SNTAGT.

The rearrangement uses TRBV27 and TRBJ2-3; 9 bases are a match to TRBD2. Germline CDR1 is MNHEY and CDR2 is SMNVEV (reference sequence). CDR3 length: 17 amino acids. The V and J ends lost 2 bases and 2 bases, in that order; junction bases with no gene match: 8. The DNA for the CDR3 is TGTGCCAGCAGTTTAGGGGTTTTAGCGGGAGTCACAGATACGCAGTATTTT. This gives the protein CASSLGVLAGVTDTQYF.

The chain couples TRBV7-8 to TRBJ2-3; 14 bases match TRBD2. The trim removed 5 bases at V and 2 bases at J, leaving 3 bases unmatched. This CDR3 region has 16 residues. Germline V CDR1 and CDR2: SGHVS, FQNEAQ. CDR3 nucleotide sequence: TGTGCCAGCAGCCCGACTAGCGGGAGGGCCACAGATACGCAGTATTTT. Protein: CASSPTSGRATDTQYF.

The chain employs TRBV28 and TRBJ2-1; the match to TRBD2 covers 9 bases. CDR3 size: 15 residues. Germline CDR1 reads MDHEN; CDR2 reads SYDVKM. The V segment lost 1 base and the J segment 7 bases; nucleotides outside the gene matches: 5. The CDR3 sequence is CASSLFWLAGNEQFF. In DNA, the CDR3 is TGTGCCAGCAGTTTATTCTGGCTAGCGGGGAATGAGCAGTTCTTC.

V is TRBV10-3 and J is TRBJ2-7, with D tentatively TRBD2 (5 bases). Germline-derived CDR1 and CDR2 are ENHRY and SYGVKD. The CDR3 is 15 residues long. V lost 0 bases, J lost 3 bases, and 12 bases lay in between. The CDR3 protein is CAISESGELYYEQYF. CDR3 coding DNA: TGTGCCATCAGTGAGTCGGGAGAGCTATACTACGAGCAGTACTTC.

The V gene is TRBV25-1, the J gene TRBJ1-4; D is possibly TRBD1 (6 bases). This CDR3 contains 14 residues. Looked up from germline, CDR1 is MGHDK and CDR2 is SYGVNS. V was cut by 5 bases and J by 2 bases, with 9 bases left in between. The CDR3 reads CASSLGGTNEKLFF. The CDR3 coding sequence is TGTGCCAGCAGTCTTGGGGGCACTAATGAAAAACTGTTTTTT.

The J gene is TRBJ1-2, the V gene TRBV10-2; D is uncertain. Trimming removed 4 bases at V and 4 bases at J, with 7 bases between. The CDR3 length is 12 residues. Germline loops: CDR1 WSHSY, CDR2 SAAADI. Written as DNA, the CDR3 is TGCGCCAGCAGTGGCGGGGTCTATGGCTACACCTTC. The encoded protein is CASSGGVYGYTF.

The genes are TRBV5-1 and TRBJ1-1; TRBD1 might be the D (5 bases). The V and J ends lost 3 bases and 4 bases respectively, with 16 bases between them. Germline values: CDR1 SGHRS, CDR2 YFSETQ. This CDR3 has 15 residues. This chain's CDR3 is CASSSTRGQRTEAFF. The CDR3 DNA reads TGCGCCAGCAGCTCGACTCGGGGCCAACGCACTGAAGCTTTCTTT.